This is a list of T cell receptor beta chains from one sample in a study of technical replicates of blood from a few donors. Sequencing was performed with immunoSEQ multiplex PCR; in TCRdb, only in-frame clones are kept and a portion is missing. Altogether fewer than 90,000 clones are present, around 92% being singletons, with the ten largest covering about 0.4%. Sequenced material: T cells isolated from PBMCs. The origin of the receptors is a human donor in good health. The CDR3 runs from the conserved cysteine through the conserved F or W.

TRBJ2-7	TRBV27	CATSRPARIYEQYF
TRBJ2-7	TRBV5-6	CASSQLGLAGGGGEQYF
TRBJ2-1	TRBV4-3	CASSQGLADYNEQFF
TRBJ2-5	TRBV29-1	CSVGLAGGPETQYF
TRBJ2-7	TRBV7-9	CASSLRGQIPYEQYF
TRBJ1-5	TRBV7-9	CASSGDRAYSNQPQHF
TRBJ2-1	TRBV6-5	CASSRTSGAYNEQFF
TRBJ2-7	TRBV5-5	CASTPWDSGGADAYEQYF
TRBJ2-7	TRBV4-1	CASSHQLAGDSYEQYF
TRBJ1-5	TRBV7-2	CASSSDNNQPQHF
TRBJ1-2	TRBV27	CASSLEGRGVYGYTF
TRBJ2-3	TRBV29-1	CSVEGAVTSGGNTDTQYF
TRBJ1-1	TRBV19	CASNQKGLGTEAFF
TRBJ2-7	TRBV7-3	CASSLLGGTGSAEQYF
TRBJ2-3	TRBV27	CASSLLITADTQYF
TRBJ1-3	TRBV9	CASRTALSGNTIYF
TRBJ1-2	TRBV29-1	CSVSRQGHGYTF
TRBJ2-3	TRBV5-4	CASSLARLASSTDTQYF
TRBJ2-7	TRBV10-3	CASNGIEDYEQYF
TRBJ2-1	TRBV7-8	CASSPGQYNEQFF
TRBJ1-1	TRBV5-4	CASSSMDRGVNTEAFF
TRBJ2-7	TRBV19	CASSVGLTEQYF
TRBJ1-2	TRBV6-6	CASWNRGQGIYGYTF